A single sample gave rise to the 11 T cell receptor beta chains below, sequenced in a study of blood T cell repertoires in COVID-19. Measured with immunoSEQ multiplex PCR; TCRdb has only the in-frame clones, and not every one. Of under 250,000 clones in the sample, about nine tenths were seen once. The sample comprised peripheral blood. The receptors were sampled from a man aged 45 to 65 with COVID-19, enrolled during active disease.

Comment on this clone: Distinct nucleotide sequences in the sample also encode this CDR3. V gene TRBV28 combines with J gene TRBJ1-2; 7 bases fit TRBD1. Germline assignment: CDR1 MDHEN and CDR2 SYDVKM. The CDR3 is 14 amino acids. Losses at the gene ends were 5 bases for V and 1 base for J; bases not matched to a gene: 4. The CDR3 bases are TGTGCCAGCAGTCCAGGGGGGAGTAACTATGGCTACACCTTC. It translates to CASSPGGSNYGYTF.

The J gene is TRBJ1-4, the V gene TRBV6-1, with 9 bases identical to TRBD1. V trimming: 6 bases; J trimming: 8 bases; junction bases outside the gene matches: 4. Germline assignment: CDR1 MNHNS and CDR2 SASEGT. CDR3 size: 13 residues. The CDR3 is CASRGTGREKLFF. For the CDR3, the DNA is TGTGCCAGCAGGGGGACAGGGCGCGAAAAACTGTTTTTT.

This chain connects TRBV5-6 to TRBJ2-7; 7 bases line up with TRBD1. This CDR3 has 14 residues. V shed 4 bases and J 2 bases; nucleotides not matched to a gene: 6. Looked up from germline, CDR1 is SGHDT and CDR2 is YYEEEE. CDR3 amino acids: CASSPGRGTYEQYF. The DNA of the CDR3 is TGTGCCAGCAGCCCTGGCAGGGGGACCTACGAGCAGTACTTC.

The chain has TRBV18 and TRBJ2-7; D is unclear. CDR1 is KGHSH, CDR2 LQKENI, per germline. CDR3 length equals 11 residues. Trimming removed 3 bases at V and 4 bases at J, with 4 bases between. CDR3 coding DNA: TGTGCCAGCTCACCGCAGTACGAGCAGTACTTC. It encodes CASSPQYEQYF. The entire variable domain, with the rest obtained from reference TRBV18 and TRBJ2-7, is as follows: NAGVMQNPRHLVRRRGQEARLRCSPMKGHSHVYWYRQLPEEGLKFMVYLQKENIIDESGMPKERFSAEFPKEGPSILRIQQVVRGDSAAYFCASSPQYEQYFGPGTRLTVT.

The chain employs TRBV19 and TRBJ2-7; 14 nucleotides match TRBD2. Germline V gives CDR1 LNHDA, CDR2 SQIVND (reference sequence). This CDR3 is 18 amino acids long. V shed 3 bases and J 3 bases; nucleotides not matched to a gene: 10. Here the CDR3 DNA reads TGTGCCAGTAGTATCGGGACTAGCGGGAGCGCCCAGTACTACGAGCAGTACTTC. Amino acid sequence: CASSIGTSGSAQYYEQYF.

The rearrangement joins TRBV5-8 to TRBJ2-5, with TRBD1 as a possible D gene (5 bases). The CDR3 length is 15 residues. Germline V gene data show CDR1 as SGHTS and CDR2 as YDEGEE. Trimming shortened V by 4 bases and J by 2 bases, and 15 bases separated the two germline ends. For the CDR3, the DNA is TGTGCCAGCAGCCTCCATACAGGTTATCAAGAGACCCAGTACTTC. Protein product: CASSLHTGYQETQYF.

The genes are TRBV10-3 and TRBJ2-1; a weak D match, TRBD2 (6 bases). The V gene lost 6 bases and the J gene lost 6 bases, with 15 bases spanning the gap. The CDR3 runs 14 residues. Germline V lookup: CDR1 ENHRY, CDR2 SYGVKD. The CDR3 DNA reads TGTGCCATCAGGACTCAGGAGGGGCCCAATGAGCAGTTCTTC. Translated, it gives CAIRTQEGPNEQFF.

V usage is TRBV7-2 and J usage is TRBJ2-1; D gene unclear. Germline V lookup: CDR1 SGHTA, CDR2 FQGNSA. CDR3 length: 13 amino acids. The V end was cut by 5 bases, the J end by 9 bases, with 14 bases between. The CDR3 DNA follows: TGTGCCAGCAGCGCCTACCCAGGCAGTGAGCAGTTCTTC. This gives the protein CASSAYPGSEQFF.

This chain uses TRBV5-1 with TRBJ2-5, with 8 bases lining up with TRBD1. Germline V gene data show CDR1 as SGHRS and CDR2 as YFSETQ. CDR3 length: 14 residues. The V segment lost 4 bases and the J segment 4 bases; nucleotides outside the gene matches: 6. CDR3 nucleotides: TGCGCCAGCAGCACGGACAGGGCCGGAGAGACCCAGTACTTC. Translation: CASSTDRAGETQYF. The whole variable domain, filled in from reference TRBV5-1 and TRBJ2-5, reads KAGVTQTPRYLIKTRGQQVTLSCSPISGHRSVSWYQQTPGQGLQFLFEYFSETQRNKGNFPGRFSGRQFSNSRSEMNVSTLELGDSALYLCASSTDRAGETQYFGPGTRLLVL.

The chain recombines TRBV30 with TRBJ1-2; D possibly corresponds to TRBD1 (6 bases). The CDR3 has 9 residues. Germline V CDR1 and CDR2: GTSNPN, SVGIG (reference sequence). The chain's CDR3 is CGTERGYTF. The CDR3 bases are TGTGGGACAGAAAGGGGCTACACCTTC.

This chain links TRBV5-4 with TRBJ2-2; 10 positions match TRBD2. The CDR3 has 15 residues. Per the germline V gene, CDR1 is SGHNT and CDR2 is YYREEE (reference sequence). V lost 5 bases and J lost 5; bases outside the gene matches: 6. The CDR3 sequence is CASSPAGGPTGELFF. The CDR3 DNA is TGTGCCAGCAGTCCAGCGGGGGGGCCGACCGGGGAGCTGTTTTTT.